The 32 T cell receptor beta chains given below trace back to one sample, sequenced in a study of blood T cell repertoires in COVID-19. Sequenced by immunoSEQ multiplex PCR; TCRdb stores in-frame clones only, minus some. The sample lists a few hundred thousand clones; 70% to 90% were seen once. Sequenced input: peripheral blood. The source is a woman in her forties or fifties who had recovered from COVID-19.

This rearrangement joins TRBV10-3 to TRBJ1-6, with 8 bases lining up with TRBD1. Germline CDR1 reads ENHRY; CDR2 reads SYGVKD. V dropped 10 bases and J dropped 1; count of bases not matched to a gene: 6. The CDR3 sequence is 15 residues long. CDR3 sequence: CATGQGGSYNSPLHF. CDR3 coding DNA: TGTGCCACCGGACAGGGAGGGTCCTATAATTCACCCCTCCACTTT.

The CDR3 coding sequence is TGTGCCTGGAGTGCAGGGCCCAATCAGCCCCAGCATTTT. It specifies CAWSAGPNQPQHF. The rearrangement joins TRBV30 to TRBJ1-5; D is possibly TRBD1 (5 bases). The CDR3 has 13 amino acids. Deletions cut 1 base from V and 3 bases from J, with 7 bases between. CDR1 is GTSNPN, CDR2 SVGIG, per germline (reference sequence). The full variable domain, with the rest looked up from reference TRBV30 and TRBJ1-5, is SQTIHQWPATLVQPVGSPLSLECTVEGTSNPNLYWYRQAAGRGLQLLFYSVGIGQISSEVPQNLSASRPQDRQFILSSKKLLLSDSGFYLCAWSAGPNQPQHFGDGTRLSIL.

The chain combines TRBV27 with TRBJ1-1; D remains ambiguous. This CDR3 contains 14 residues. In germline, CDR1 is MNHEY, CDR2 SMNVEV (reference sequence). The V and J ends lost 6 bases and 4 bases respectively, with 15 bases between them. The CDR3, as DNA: TGTGCCAGCAGACTATCCGGGGTTACCACTGAAGCTTTCTTT. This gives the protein CASRLSGVTTEAFF.

Written as DNA, the CDR3 is TGTGCCAGTAGACATTCGACAGGGGGCAACACTGAAGCTTTCTTT. This gives the protein CASRHSTGGNTEAFF. J is TRBJ1-1 and V is TRBV19; 10 bases align to TRBD1. From germline, CDR1 is LNHDA and CDR2 SQIVND (reference sequence). The ends lost 6 bases at V and 2 bases at J; junction bases unmatched: 6. The length of the CDR3 is 15 residues.

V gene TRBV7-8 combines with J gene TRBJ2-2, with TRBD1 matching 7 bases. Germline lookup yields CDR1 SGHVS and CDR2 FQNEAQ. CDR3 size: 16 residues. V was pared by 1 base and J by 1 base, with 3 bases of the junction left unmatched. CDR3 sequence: CASSLDNRGNTGELFF. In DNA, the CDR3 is TGTGCCAGCAGCTTAGACAACAGGGGGAACACCGGGGAGCTGTTTTTT.

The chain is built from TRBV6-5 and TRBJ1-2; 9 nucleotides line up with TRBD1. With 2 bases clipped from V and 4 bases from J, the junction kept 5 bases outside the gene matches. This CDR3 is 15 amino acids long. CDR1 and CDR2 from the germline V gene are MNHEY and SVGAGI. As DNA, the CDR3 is TGTGCCAGCAGTTACCGCCGGGGACAGGGCTATGGCTACACCTTC. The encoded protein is CASSYRRGQGYGYTF.

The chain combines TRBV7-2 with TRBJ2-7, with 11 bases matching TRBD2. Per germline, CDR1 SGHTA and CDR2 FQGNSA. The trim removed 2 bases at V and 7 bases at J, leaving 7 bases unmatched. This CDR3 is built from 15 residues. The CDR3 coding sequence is TGTGCCAGCAGCTTAAGTCCTAGCGGGAGGCGGGAGCAGTACTTC. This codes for CASSLSPSGRREQYF.

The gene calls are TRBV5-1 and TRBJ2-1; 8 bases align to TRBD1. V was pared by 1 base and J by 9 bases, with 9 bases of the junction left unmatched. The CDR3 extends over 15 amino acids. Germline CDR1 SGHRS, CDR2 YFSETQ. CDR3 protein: CASSLFGTGGGEQFF. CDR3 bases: TGCGCCAGCAGCTTGTTCGGGACAGGCGGCGGTGAGCAGTTCTTC.

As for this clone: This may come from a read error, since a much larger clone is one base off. As DNA, the CDR3 is TGTGCCAGCAGTTACTCGACAGCAGGCTATGGCTACACCTTC. Its protein is CASSYSTAGYGYTF. V usage is TRBV6-2 or TRBV6-3 and J usage is TRBJ1-2; tentative D call: TRBD1 (5 bases). CDR1 MNHEY and CDR2 SVGEGT come from the germline V gene. Trimming removed 0 bases from V and 4 bases from J, with 9 bases in between. The CDR3 is 14 residues long.

Here the CDR3 DNA reads TGTGCCAGCAGTTTCCAGCGGGAGTCTCGCACAGATACGCAGTATTTT. Translated, it gives CASSFQRESRTDTQYF. The V call is TRBV28, the J call TRBJ2-3; 8 bases match TRBD2. This CDR3 is 16 amino acids long. The ends lost 3 bases at V and 1 base at J; junction bases unmatched: 6. Germline V gene data show CDR1 as MDHEN and CDR2 as SYDVKM.

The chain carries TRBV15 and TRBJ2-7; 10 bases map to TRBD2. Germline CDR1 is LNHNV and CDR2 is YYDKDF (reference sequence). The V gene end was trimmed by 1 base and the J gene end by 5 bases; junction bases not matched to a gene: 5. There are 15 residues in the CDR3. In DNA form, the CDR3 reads TGTGCCACCAGCAGAGGACTAGCGGGTGGTAACGAGCAGTACTTC. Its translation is CATSRGLAGGNEQYF.

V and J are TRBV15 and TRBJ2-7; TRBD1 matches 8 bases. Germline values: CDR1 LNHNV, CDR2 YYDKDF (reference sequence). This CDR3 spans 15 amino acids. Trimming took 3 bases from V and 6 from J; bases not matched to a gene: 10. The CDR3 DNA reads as TGTGCCACCAGCAGGGGTGGACAGGGTCGAGGCGAGCAGTACTTC. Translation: CATSRGGQGRGEQYF. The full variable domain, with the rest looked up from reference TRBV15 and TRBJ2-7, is DAMVIQNPRYQVTQFGKPVTLSCSQTLNHNVMYWYQQKSSQAPKLLFHYYDKDFNNEADTPDNFQSRRPNTSFCFLDIRSPGLGDTAMYLCATSRGGQGRGEQYFGPGTRLTVT.

CDR3 sequence: CAISALAEDRSYEQYF. The DNA of the CDR3 is TGTGCCATCAGTGCACTAGCGGAGGACCGCTCCTACGAGCAGTACTTC. V usage is TRBV10-3 and J usage is TRBJ2-7; 8 bases are shared with TRBD2. Trimming at V came to 4 bases and at J to 0 bases, leaving 8 bases not matched to a gene. CDR1 and CDR2 (germline): ENHRY, SYGVKD. This CDR3 region has 16 residues.

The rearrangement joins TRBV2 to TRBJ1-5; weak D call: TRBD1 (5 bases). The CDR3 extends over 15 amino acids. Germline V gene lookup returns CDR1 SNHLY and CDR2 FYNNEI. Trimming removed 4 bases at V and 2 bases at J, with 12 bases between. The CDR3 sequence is CASSGRRAGNQPQHF. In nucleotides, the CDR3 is TGTGCCAGCAGTGGGCGCAGGGCAGGCAATCAGCCCCAGCATTTT.

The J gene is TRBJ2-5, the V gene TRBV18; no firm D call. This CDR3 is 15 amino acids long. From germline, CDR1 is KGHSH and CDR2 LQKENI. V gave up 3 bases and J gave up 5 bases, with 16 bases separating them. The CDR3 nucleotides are TGTGCCAGCTCACCTATCCCTAATTTAATGGAGACCCAGTACTTC. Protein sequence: CASSPIPNLMETQYF.

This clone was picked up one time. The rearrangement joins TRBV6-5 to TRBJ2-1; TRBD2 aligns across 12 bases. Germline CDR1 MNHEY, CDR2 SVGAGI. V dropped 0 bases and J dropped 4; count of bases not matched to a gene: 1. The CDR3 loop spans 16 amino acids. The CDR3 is CASSYSLAGGYNEQFF. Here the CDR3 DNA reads TGTGCCAGCAGTTACTCGCTAGCGGGGGGGTACAATGAGCAGTTCTTC.

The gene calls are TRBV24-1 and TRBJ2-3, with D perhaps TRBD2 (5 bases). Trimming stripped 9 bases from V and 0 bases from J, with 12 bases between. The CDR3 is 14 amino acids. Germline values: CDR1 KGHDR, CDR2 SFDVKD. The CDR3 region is CATARADSTDTQYF. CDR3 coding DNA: TGTGCCACCGCCAGAGCGGATAGCACAGATACGCAGTATTTT.

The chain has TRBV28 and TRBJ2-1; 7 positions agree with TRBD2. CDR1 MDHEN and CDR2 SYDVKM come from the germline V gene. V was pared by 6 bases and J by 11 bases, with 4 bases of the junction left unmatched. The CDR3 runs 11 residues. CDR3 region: CASSLSGKQFF. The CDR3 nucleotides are TGTGCCAGCAGCCTCAGCGGGAAGCAGTTCTTC.

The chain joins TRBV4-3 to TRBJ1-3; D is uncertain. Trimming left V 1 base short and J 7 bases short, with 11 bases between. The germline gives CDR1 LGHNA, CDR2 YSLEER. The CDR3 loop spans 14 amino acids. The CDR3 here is CASSQAAGRNTIYF. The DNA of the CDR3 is TGCGCCAGCAGCCAAGCGGCTGGGCGTAACACCATATATTTT.

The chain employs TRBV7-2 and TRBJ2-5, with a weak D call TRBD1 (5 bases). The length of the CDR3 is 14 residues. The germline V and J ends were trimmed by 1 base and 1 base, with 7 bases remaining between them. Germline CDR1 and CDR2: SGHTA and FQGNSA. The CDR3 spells CASSLGQLQETQYF. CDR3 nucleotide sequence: TGTGCCAGCAGCTTAGGACAGCTCCAAGAGACCCAGTACTTC. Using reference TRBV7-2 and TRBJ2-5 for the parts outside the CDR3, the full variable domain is GAGVSQSPSNKVTEKGKDVELRCDPISGHTALYWYRQSLGQGLEFLIYFQGNSAPDKSGLPSDRFSAERTGGSVSTLTIQRTQQEDSAVYLCASSLGQLQETQYFGPGTRLLVL.

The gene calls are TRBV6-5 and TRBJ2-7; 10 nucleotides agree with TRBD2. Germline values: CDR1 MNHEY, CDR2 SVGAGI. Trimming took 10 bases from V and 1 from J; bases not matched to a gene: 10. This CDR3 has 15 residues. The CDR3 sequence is CATTFSGGSSYEQYF. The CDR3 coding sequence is TGTGCCACCACTTTTAGCGGGGGGTCTTCCTACGAGCAGTACTTC.

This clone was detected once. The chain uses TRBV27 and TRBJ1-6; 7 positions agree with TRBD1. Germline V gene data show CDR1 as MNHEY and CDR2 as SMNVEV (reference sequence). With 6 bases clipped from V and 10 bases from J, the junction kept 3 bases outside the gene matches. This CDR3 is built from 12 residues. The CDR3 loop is CASSTGASPLHF. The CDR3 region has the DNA TGTGCCAGCAGCACAGGGGCGTCACCCCTCCACTTT.

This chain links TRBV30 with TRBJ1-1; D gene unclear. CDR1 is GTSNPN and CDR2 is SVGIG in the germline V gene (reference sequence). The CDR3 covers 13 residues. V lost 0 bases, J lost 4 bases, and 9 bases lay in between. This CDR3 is CAWSVLVFTEAFF. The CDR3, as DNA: TGTGCCTGGAGTGTACTAGTGTTCACTGAAGCTTTCTTT. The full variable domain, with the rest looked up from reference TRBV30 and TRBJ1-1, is SQTIHQWPATLVQPVGSPLSLECTVEGTSNPNLYWYRQAAGRGLQLLFYSVGIGQISSEVPQNLSASRPQDRQFILSSKKLLLSDSGFYLCAWSVLVFTEAFFGQGTRLTVV.

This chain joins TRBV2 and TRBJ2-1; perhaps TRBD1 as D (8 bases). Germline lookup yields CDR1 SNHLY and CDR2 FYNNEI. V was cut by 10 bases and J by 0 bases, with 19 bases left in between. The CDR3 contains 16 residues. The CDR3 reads CATTGGGGSSYNEQFF. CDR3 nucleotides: TGTGCCACCACAGGGGGGGGCGGAAGCTCCTACAATGAGCAGTTCTTC.

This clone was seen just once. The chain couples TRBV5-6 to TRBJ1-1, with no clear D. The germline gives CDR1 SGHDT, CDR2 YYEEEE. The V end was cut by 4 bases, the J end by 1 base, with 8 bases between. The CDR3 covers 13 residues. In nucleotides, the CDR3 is TGTGCCAGCAGCGCCCGACAGAACACTGAAGCTTTCTTT. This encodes CASSARQNTEAFF.

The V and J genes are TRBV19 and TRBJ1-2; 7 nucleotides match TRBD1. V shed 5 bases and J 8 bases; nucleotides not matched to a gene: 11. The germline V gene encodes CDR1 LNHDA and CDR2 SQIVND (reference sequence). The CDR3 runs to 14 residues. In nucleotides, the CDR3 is TGTGCCAGTAGTCCCGGGACAGCCTATCGCGGCTACACCTTC. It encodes CASSPGTAYRGYTF.

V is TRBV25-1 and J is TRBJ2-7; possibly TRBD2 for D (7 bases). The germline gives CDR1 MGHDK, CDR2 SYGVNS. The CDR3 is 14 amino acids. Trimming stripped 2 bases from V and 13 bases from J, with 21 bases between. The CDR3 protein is CASSEGGALRASYF. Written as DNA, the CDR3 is TGTGCCAGCAGTGAAGGGGGGGCTCTACGAGCCTCCTACTTC.

The DNA for the CDR3 is TGTGCCAGCAGTTTAACGGGAACCCAAGAGACCCAGTACTTC. This gives the protein CASSLTGTQETQYF. The chain joins TRBV6-2 or TRBV6-3 to TRBJ2-5; D is perhaps TRBD2 (5 bases). Germline CDR1 reads MNHEY; CDR2 reads SVGEGT. V was clipped by 4 bases and J by 1 base, with 10 bases between them. The length of the CDR3 is 14 residues.

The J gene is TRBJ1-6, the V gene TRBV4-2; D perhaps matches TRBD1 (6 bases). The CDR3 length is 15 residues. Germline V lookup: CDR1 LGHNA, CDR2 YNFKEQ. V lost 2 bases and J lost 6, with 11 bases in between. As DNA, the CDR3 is TGTGCCAGCAGCCAAAGGGGCAGGGGTAATTCACCCCTCCACTTT. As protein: CASSQRGRGNSPLHF.

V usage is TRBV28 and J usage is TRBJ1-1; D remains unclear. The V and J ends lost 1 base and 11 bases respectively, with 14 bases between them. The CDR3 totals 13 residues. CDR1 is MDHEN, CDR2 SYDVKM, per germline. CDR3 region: CASSLSPRAEAFF. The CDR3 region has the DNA TGTGCCAGCAGTTTATCCCCGCGGGCGGAGGCTTTCTTT.

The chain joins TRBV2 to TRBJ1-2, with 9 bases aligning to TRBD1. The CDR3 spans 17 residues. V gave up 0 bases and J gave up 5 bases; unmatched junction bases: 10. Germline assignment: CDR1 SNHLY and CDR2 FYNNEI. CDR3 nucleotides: TGTGCCAGCAGTGAAGCGGTTGGGACAGGGATAACTTATGGCTACACCTTC. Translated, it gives CASSEAVGTGITYGYTF. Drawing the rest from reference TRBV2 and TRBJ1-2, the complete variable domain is EPEVTQTPSHQVTQMGQEVILRCVPISNHLYFYWYRQILGQKVEFLVSFYNNEISEKSEIFDDQFSVERPDGSNFTLKIRSTKLEDSAMYFCASSEAVGTGITYGYTFGSGTRLTVV.

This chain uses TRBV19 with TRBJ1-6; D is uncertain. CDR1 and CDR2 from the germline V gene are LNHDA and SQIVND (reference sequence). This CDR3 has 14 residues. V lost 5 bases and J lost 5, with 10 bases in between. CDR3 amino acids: CASSFLQNNSPLHF. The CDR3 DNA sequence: TGTGCCAGTAGTTTTCTACAGAATAATTCACCCCTCCACTTT.